The rows below give T cell receptor beta chains drawn from one sample of a study of memory CD4+ T cells and cytomegalovirus serostatus. Only in-frame clones appear in the TCRdb table, and some are missing; sequencing was by immunoSEQ multiplex PCR. There are 56,000 or so clones in the sample; around 82% occur only once, and approximately 0.5% lies in the top ten. What was sequenced was memory CD4+ T cells from blood. The receptors derive from an adult in good health and CMV-seronegative. Some clones in this sample may be carry-over from other donors' samples. The CDR3 runs from the conserved cysteine through the conserved F or W. Fields, in order: D gene, V gene, clone size, J gene, CDR3 DNA, CDR3 protein. A D gene is named only where the DNA matches it firmly. The size field is filled for only some rows; it gives once, few, many or a size class.

.,TRBV13,.,TRBJ2-3,TGTGCCAGCAGCTCCCGGCCAGATACGCAGTATTTT,CASSSRPDTQYF
.,TRBV18,.,TRBJ1-1,TGTGCCAGCTCACGCGACAGGACCGCTGAAGCTTTCTTT,CASSRDRTAEAFF
.,TRBV6-1,once,TRBJ2-5,TGTGCCAGCAGCGGTTATTCAGGGACTGGGACCCAGTACTTC,CASSGYSGTGTQYF
.,TRBV30,.,TRBJ1-2,TGTGCCTGGAGTAATAGCGGCCTCTATGGCTACACCTTC,CAWSNSGLYGYTF
TRBD2,TRBV4-2,.,TRBJ2-2,TGTGCCAGCAGCCAAGAAATCGCCCGGGCGGGAGCGGGTACCGGGGAGCTGTTTTTT,CASSQEIARAGAGTGELFF
.,TRBV27,once,TRBJ2-2,TGTGCCAGCAGAGACAGCGACACCGGGGAGCTGTTTTTT,CASRDSDTGELFF
.,TRBV7-2,.,TRBJ1-4,TGTGCCAGCAGCTCCTCTACGCTAAATGAAAAACTGTTTTTT,CASSSSTLNEKLFF
.,TRBV6-4,.,TRBJ1-1,TGTGCCAGCAGCATACCTAACATGGGGGTTGAAGCTTTCTTT,CASSIPNMGVEAFF
.,TRBV15,.,TRBJ2-2,TGTGCCACCAGCAGGGGACAAAACACCGGGGAGCTGTTTTTT,CATSRGQNTGELFF
.,TRBV27,.,TRBJ1-1,TGTGCCAGCAGTCTGGGAAGGGACACTGAAGCTTTCTTT,CASSLGRDTEAFF
.,TRBV27,.,TRBJ1-2,TGTGCCAGCAGACCTACTCCCGGGCCTATGGGGTACACCTTC,CASRPTPGPMGYTF
.,TRBV7-2,once,TRBJ1-1,TGTGCCAGCAGCTTCTCAGGCCTTGGGAACACTGAAGCTTTCTTT,CASSFSGLGNTEAFF
TRBD1,TRBV6-5,.,TRBJ1-6,TGTGCCAGCAGTTGGGGCACAGGGGGAAATTCACCCCTCCACTTT,CASSWGTGGNSPLHF
.,TRBV5-1,once,TRBJ2-7,TGCGCCAGCAGCGAGGGCTACGAGCAGTACTTC,CASSEGYEQYF
.,TRBV9,.,TRBJ2-7,.,CASSVARGTGVKVGYF
.,TRBV5-1,few,TRBJ1-2,TGCGCCAGCAGCTTGGCCGGGGGGACCATCGTGGGCTACACCTTC,CASSLAGGTIVGYTF
TRBD1,TRBV5-6,.,TRBJ2-3,TGTGCCAGCAGCTTGAAAGGGACAGGGACAGATACGCAGTATTTT,CASSLKGTGTDTQYF
TRBD2,TRBV4-2,.,TRBJ2-1,TGTGCCAGCAGCCAAGATGGGGTAGCGGGAGGCCTTTGGCATGAGCAGTTCTTC,CASSQDGVAGGLWHEQFF